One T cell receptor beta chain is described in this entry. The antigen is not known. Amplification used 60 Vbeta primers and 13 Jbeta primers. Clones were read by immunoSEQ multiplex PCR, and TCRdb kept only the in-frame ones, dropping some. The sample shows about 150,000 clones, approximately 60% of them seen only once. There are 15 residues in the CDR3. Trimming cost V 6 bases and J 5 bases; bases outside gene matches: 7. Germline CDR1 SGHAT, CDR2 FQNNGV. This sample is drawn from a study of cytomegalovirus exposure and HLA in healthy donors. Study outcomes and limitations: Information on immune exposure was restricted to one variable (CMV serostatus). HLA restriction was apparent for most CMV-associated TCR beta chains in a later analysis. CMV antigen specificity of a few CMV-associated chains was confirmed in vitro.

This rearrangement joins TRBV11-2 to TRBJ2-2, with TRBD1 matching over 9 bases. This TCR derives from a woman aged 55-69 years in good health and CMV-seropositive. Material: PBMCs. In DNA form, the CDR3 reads TGTGCCAGCAGACGTGGGACAGGGTGGACCGGGGAGCTGTTTTTT. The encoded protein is CASRRGTGWTGELFF.